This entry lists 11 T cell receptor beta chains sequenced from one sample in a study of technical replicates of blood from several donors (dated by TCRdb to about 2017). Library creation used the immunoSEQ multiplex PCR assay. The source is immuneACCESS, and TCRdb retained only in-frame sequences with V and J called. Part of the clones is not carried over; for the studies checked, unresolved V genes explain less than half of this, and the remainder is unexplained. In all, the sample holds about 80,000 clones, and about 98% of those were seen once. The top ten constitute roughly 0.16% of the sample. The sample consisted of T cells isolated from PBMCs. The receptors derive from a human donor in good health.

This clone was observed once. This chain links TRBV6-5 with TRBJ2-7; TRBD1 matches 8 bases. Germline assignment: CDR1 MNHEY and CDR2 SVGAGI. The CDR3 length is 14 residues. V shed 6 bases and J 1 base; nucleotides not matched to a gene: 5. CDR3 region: CASRGGTGSYEQYF. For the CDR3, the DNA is TGTGCCAGCAGGGGCGGGACAGGTTCCTACGAGCAGTACTTC.

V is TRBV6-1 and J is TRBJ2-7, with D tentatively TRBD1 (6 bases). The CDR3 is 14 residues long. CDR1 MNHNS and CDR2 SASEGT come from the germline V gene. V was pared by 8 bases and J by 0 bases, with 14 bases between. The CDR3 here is CASQKGDRSYEQYF. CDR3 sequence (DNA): TGTGCCAGCCAGAAGGGGGACCGCTCCTACGAGCAGTACTTC.

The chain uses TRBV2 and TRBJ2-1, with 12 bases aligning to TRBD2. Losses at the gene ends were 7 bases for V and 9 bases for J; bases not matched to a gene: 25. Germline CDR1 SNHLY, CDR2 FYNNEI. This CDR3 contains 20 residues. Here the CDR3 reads CASMTPGTVSSGGAGGEQFF. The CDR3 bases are TGTGCCAGCATGACCCCCGGGACAGTCTCTAGCGGGGGGGCTGGTGGTGAGCAGTTCTTC.

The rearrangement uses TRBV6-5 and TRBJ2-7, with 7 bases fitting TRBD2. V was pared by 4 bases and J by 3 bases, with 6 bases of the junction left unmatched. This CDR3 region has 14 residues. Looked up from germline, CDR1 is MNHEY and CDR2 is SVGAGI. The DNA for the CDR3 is TGTGCCAGCAGTTTGTTTGGGGGGGGCTACGAGCAGTACTTC. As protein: CASSLFGGGYEQYF.

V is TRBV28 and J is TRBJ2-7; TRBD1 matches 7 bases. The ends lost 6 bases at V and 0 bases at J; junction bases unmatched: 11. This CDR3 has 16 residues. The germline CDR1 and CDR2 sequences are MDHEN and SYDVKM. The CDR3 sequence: CASSYSDRVPSYEQYF. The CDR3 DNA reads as TGTGCCAGCAGCTACAGCGACAGGGTTCCCTCCTACGAGCAGTACTTC. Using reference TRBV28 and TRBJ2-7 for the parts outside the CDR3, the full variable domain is DVKVTQSSRYLVKRTGEKVFLECVQDMDHENMFWYRQDPGLGLRLIYFSYDVKMKEKGDIPEGYSVSREKKERFSLILESASTNQTSMYLCASSYSDRVPSYEQYFGPGTRLTVT.

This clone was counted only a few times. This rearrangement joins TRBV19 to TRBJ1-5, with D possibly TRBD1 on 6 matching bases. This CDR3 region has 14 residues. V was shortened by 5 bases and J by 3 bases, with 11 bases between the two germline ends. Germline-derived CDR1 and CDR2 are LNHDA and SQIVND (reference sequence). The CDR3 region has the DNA TGTGCCAGTAGTCCCGGACAGCTCAATCAGCCCCAGCATTTT. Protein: CASSPGQLNQPQHF.

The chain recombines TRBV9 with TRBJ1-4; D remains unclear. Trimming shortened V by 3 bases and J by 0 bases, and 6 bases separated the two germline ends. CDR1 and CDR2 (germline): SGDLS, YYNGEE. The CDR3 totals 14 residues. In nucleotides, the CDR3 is TGTGCCAGCAGCGCCGGTCCAACTAATGAAAAACTGTTTTTT. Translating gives CASSAGPTNEKLFF.

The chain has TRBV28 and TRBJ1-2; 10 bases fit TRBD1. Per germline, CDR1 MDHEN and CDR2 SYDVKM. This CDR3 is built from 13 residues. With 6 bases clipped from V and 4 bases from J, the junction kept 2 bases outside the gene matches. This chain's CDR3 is CASRGDRGYGYTF. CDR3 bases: TGTGCCAGCAGGGGGGACAGGGGCTATGGCTACACCTTC.

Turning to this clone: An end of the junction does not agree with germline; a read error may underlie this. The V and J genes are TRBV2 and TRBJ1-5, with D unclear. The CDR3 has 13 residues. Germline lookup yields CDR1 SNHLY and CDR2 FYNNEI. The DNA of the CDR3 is TGTGCCAGCAGAGGAGAAGGCAACCAGCCCCAGCATTTT. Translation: CASRGEGNQPQHF.

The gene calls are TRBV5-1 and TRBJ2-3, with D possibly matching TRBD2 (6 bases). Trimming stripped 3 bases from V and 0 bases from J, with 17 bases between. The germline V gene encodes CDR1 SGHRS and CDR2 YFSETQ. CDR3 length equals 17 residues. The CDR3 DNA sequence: TGCGCCAGCAGCTGGGGGGACCGAGACAGAAGCACAGATACGCAGTATTTT. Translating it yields CASSWGDRDRSTDTQYF.

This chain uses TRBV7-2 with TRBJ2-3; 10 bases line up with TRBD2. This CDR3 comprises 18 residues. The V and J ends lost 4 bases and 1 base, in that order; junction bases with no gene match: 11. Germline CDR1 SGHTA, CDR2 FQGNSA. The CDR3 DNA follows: TGTGCCAGCAGCTACAGATCTAGCGGGAGTTCTGGCACAGATACGCAGTATTTT. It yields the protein CASSYRSSGSSGTDTQYF.